A single sample gave rise to the 25 T cell receptor beta chains below, sequenced in a study of OX40 agonist ivuxolimab in advanced cancers. The method was immunoSEQ multiplex PCR; TCRdb's version includes in-frame clones alone and lacks a portion of them. The table records about 20,000 clones, 80% to 90% of them present only once. The material was CD4+ or CD8+ T cells sorted from blood, obtained in a trial of the OX40 agonist ivuxolimab. These receptors all stem from an adult with an advanced solid tumor such as melanoma, head and neck, liver or kidney cancer.

The V call is TRBV27, the J call TRBJ1-2; possibly TRBD1 for D (5 bases). The CDR3 runs 14 residues. CDR1 is MNHEY and CDR2 is SMNVEV in the germline V gene (reference sequence). Trimming took 5 bases from V and 5 from J, leaving 15 bases between them. The CDR3 DNA is TGTGCCAGCAGTCCGCCAGGGTGGGTGTATGGCTACACCTTC. It specifies CASSPPGWVYGYTF.

This chain links TRBV28 with TRBJ1-4, with D unresolved. Trimming took off 3 bases at V and 4 bases at J, with 9 bases between the two ends. The CDR3 sequence is 14 residues long. Per germline, CDR1 MDHEN and CDR2 SYDVKM. This CDR3 is CASSFRQFNEKLFF. The CDR3 region has the DNA TGTGCCAGCAGTTTTCGGCAGTTTAATGAAAAACTGTTTTTT. Complete variable domain (other parts from reference TRBV28 and TRBJ1-4): DVKVTQSSRYLVKRTGEKVFLECVQDMDHENMFWYRQDPGLGLRLIYFSYDVKMKEKGDIPEGYSVSREKKERFSLILESASTNQTSMYLCASSFRQFNEKLFFGSGTQLSVL.

The CDR3 loop reads CASSEEASEAYEQYF. The CDR3 DNA reads as TGTGCCAGCAGTGAAGAGGCTAGCGAGGCCTACGAGCAGTACTTC. The chain is built from TRBV6-1 and TRBJ2-7, with D possibly TRBD2 on 6 matching bases. This CDR3 has 15 residues. Germline-derived CDR1 and CDR2 are MNHNS and SASEGT. The ends were cut back, 1 base at V and 2 bases at J, with 12 bases in the middle.

The rearrangement joins TRBV5-1 to TRBJ2-5, with D possibly matching TRBD1 (6 bases). The CDR3 is made up of 15 amino acids. CDR1 and CDR2 (germline): SGHRS, YFSETQ. V lost 3 bases to trimming and J lost 4 bases, with 16 bases between them. The CDR3, as DNA: TGCGCCAGCAGCTACCTAAACAGGGTTGGAGAGACCCAGTACTTC. This gives the protein CASSYLNRVGETQYF.

CDR3 bases: TGTGCCAGCAACGTTACAGGGGCTGAAGCTTTCTTT. Residues: CASNVTGAEAFF. This chain joins TRBV27 and TRBJ1-1, with 7 bases identical to TRBD1. Germline CDR1 and CDR2: MNHEY and SMNVEV (reference sequence). The CDR3 length is 12 residues. Unmatched junction bases numbered 5, after V lost 7 bases and J lost 6 bases.

V and J are TRBV28 and TRBJ1-4; 7 bases fit TRBD1. V lost 5 bases to trimming and J lost 1 base; unmatched junction nucleotides: 7. The CDR3 extends over 16 amino acids. Germline V gene data show CDR1 as MDHEN and CDR2 as SYDVKM. This CDR3 is CASSGIDRETNEKLFF. The CDR3 coding sequence is TGTGCCAGCAGTGGGATTGACAGGGAAACTAATGAAAAACTGTTTTTT.

This clone was seen only a few times. The chain carries TRBV6-6 and TRBJ2-1; maybe TRBD2 (6 bases). Trimming stripped 5 bases from V and 0 bases from J, with 14 bases between. There are 16 residues in the CDR3. Germline loops: CDR1 MNHNY, CDR2 SVGAGI (reference sequence). CDR3 region: CASSATAGSSYNEQFF. The CDR3 DNA follows: TGTGCCAGCAGTGCCACCGCGGGGAGCTCCTACAATGAGCAGTTCTTC.

The chain has TRBV28 and TRBJ1-2; possibly TRBD1 for D (5 bases). The germline V gene encodes CDR1 MDHEN and CDR2 SYDVKM. Trimming took 5 bases from V and 3 from J, leaving 25 bases between them. CDR3 length: 18 residues. The CDR3, as DNA: TGTGCCAGCAGTCCACTACGGGGGGGGACGGGAATAGACTATGGCTACACCTTC. Its protein product is CASSPLRGGTGIDYGYTF.

The rearrangement uses TRBV2 and TRBJ1-5, with D tentatively TRBD1 (5 bases). This CDR3 has 12 amino acids. The germline gives CDR1 SNHLY, CDR2 FYNNEI. Trimming stripped 8 bases from V and 5 bases from J, with 10 bases between. The CDR3 sequence is CASLGHDQPQHF. For the CDR3, the DNA is TGTGCCAGCCTGGGGCATGATCAGCCCCAGCATTTT.

This chain connects TRBV7-9 to TRBJ1-2; 8 bases match TRBD1. The CDR3 spans 14 residues. V was pared by 1 base and J by 8 bases, with 6 bases of the junction left unmatched. The germline V gene has CDR1 SEHNR and CDR2 FQNEAQ (reference sequence). The CDR3 sequence: CASSLEMDRVGYTF. In nucleotides, the CDR3 is TGTGCCAGCAGCTTAGAAATGGACAGGGTAGGCTACACCTTC. Supplemented by reference TRBV7-9 and TRBJ1-2, the full variable domain reads DTGVSQNPRHKITKRGQNVTFRCDPISEHNRLYWYRQTLGQGPEFLTYFQNEAQLEKSRLLSDRFSAERPKGSFSTLEIQRTEQGDSAMYLCASSLEMDRVGYTFGSGTRLTVV.

This sequence joins TRBV5-1 and TRBJ2-2; tentative D call: TRBD2 (6 bases). This CDR3 has 16 amino acids. Looked up from germline, CDR1 is SGHRS and CDR2 is YFSETQ. V lost 4 bases and J 4 bases, leaving 17 bases between the germline ends. This CDR3 reads CASSNRDSGFTGELFF. CDR3 coding DNA: TGCGCCAGCAGCAACCGCGATAGCGGTTTCACCGGGGAGCTGTTTTTT.

The rearrangement joins TRBV7-9 to TRBJ2-3; 11 nucleotides align to TRBD2. Germline CDR1 is SEHNR and CDR2 is FQNEAQ (reference sequence). V was clipped by 6 bases and J by 4 bases; unmatched bases: 3. This CDR3 contains 14 residues. This CDR3 reads CASSPSGRPDTQYF. DNA of the CDR3: TGTGCCAGCAGTCCTAGCGGGAGGCCAGATACGCAGTATTTT.

The V gene is TRBV4-1, the J gene TRBJ2-1, with 7 bases fitting TRBD1. This CDR3 spans 18 amino acids. CDR1 is MGHRA, CDR2 YSYEKL, per germline. After removal of 3 bases from V and 2 bases from J, the junction contained 13 bases not matched to a gene. CDR3 bases: TGCGCCAGCAGCCACGTCGAGAACAGGGGTGAAGCCTACAATGAGCAGTTCTTC. It translates to CASSHVENRGEAYNEQFF.

This rearrangement joins TRBV25-1 to TRBJ2-1, with a possible D match to TRBD2 (6 bases). Trimming removed 2 bases from V and 0 bases from J, with 11 bases in between. The CDR3 runs 16 residues. Germline V gives CDR1 MGHDK, CDR2 SYGVNS. CDR3 in amino acids: CASSEIYGSSYNEQFF. Here the CDR3 DNA reads TGTGCCAGCAGTGAAATATACGGGAGCTCCTACAATGAGCAGTTCTTC.

The chain couples TRBV19 to TRBJ2-3; possibly TRBD1 or TRBD2 for D (5 bases each). Trimming shortened V by 2 bases and J by 0 bases, and 12 bases separated the two germline ends. The germline gives CDR1 LNHDA, CDR2 SQIVND (reference sequence). The CDR3 is 16 residues long. The DNA for the CDR3 is TGTGCCAGTAGTATATATGGGGACCGAAGCACAGATACGCAGTATTTT. Protein: CASSIYGDRSTDTQYF.

This sequence joins TRBV4-3 and TRBJ2-2; 7 bases align to TRBD1. The CDR3 is 15 residues long. V gave up 7 bases and J gave up 5 bases; unmatched junction bases: 10. Looked up from germline, CDR1 is LGHNA and CDR2 is YSLEER. The CDR3 spells CASKDRVGETGELFF. The CDR3 nucleotides are TGCGCCAGCAAAGACAGGGTGGGTGAGACCGGGGAGCTGTTTTTT.

This chain connects TRBV4-1 to TRBJ2-7; 11 bases line up with TRBD2. The CDR3 totals 16 residues. Germline V CDR1 and CDR2: MGHRA, YSYEKL. V shed 0 bases and J 3 bases; nucleotides not matched to a gene: 4. The CDR3 protein is CASSQDQLAGGYEQYF. CDR3 nucleotide sequence: TGCGCCAGCAGCCAAGATCAGCTAGCGGGGGGCTACGAGCAGTACTTC.

This clone appeared a single time. The gene calls are TRBV4-3 and TRBJ2-7; D remains ambiguous. CDR1 is LGHNA and CDR2 is YSLEER in the germline V gene. This CDR3 contains 15 residues. V was pared by 1 base and J by 0 bases, with 10 bases between. Here the CDR3 reads CASSQGPTGSYEQYF. CDR3 coding DNA: TGCGCCAGCAGCCAAGGACCCACTGGCTCCTACGAGCAGTACTTC.

This clone rates as large. The chain combines TRBV7-9 with TRBJ2-5; D unresolved. In germline, CDR1 is SEHNR, CDR2 FQNEAQ (reference sequence). This CDR3 region has 13 residues. The germline V and J ends were trimmed by 5 bases and 2 bases, with 9 bases remaining between them. The CDR3 is CASSVTEQETQYF. In nucleotides, the CDR3 is TGTGCCAGCAGCGTAACTGAGCAAGAGACCCAGTACTTC.

The rearrangement joins TRBV11-1 to TRBJ2-1; 7 bases are shared with TRBD1. The V gene's germline CDR1 is SGHAT and CDR2 FQDESV (reference sequence). Unmatched junction bases numbered 12, after V lost 5 bases and J lost 8 bases. This CDR3 comprises 15 residues. The CDR3 reads CASSGSRTGFHEQFF. The CDR3 nucleotides are TGTGCCAGCAGCGGCTCCAGGACAGGTTTCCATGAGCAGTTCTTC. Together with reference TRBV11-1 and TRBJ2-1, the CDR3 gives the full variable domain: EAEVAQSPRYKITEKSQAVAFWCDPISGHATLYWYRQILGQGPELLVQFQDESVVDDSQLPKDRFSAERLKGVDSTLKIQPAELGDSAMYLCASSGSRTGFHEQFFGPGTRLTVL.

The gene calls are TRBV27 and TRBJ1-6; D ambiguous. V lost 5 bases to trimming and J lost 0 bases, with 8 bases between them. This CDR3 spans 15 amino acids. In germline, CDR1 is MNHEY, CDR2 SMNVEV (reference sequence). CDR3 sequence reads: CASSQELSYNSPLHF. The CDR3 coding sequence is TGTGCCAGCAGTCAGGAACTCTCCTATAATTCACCCCTCCACTTT.

The CDR3 DNA reads as TGTGCCAGCAGCAGGTCTTCGACCCCCGGGCTACGTCGGTACTTC. Translating gives CASSRSSTPGLRRYF. The V gene is TRBV6-5, the J gene TRBJ2-7, with D unresolved. V was clipped by 6 bases and J by 12 bases, with 27 bases between them. The CDR3 spans 15 residues. Germline CDR1 and CDR2: MNHEY and SVGAGI.

For this clone: Since a far larger clone is one base different, this is likely a read error. V gene TRBV13 combines with J gene TRBJ2-7, with D uncertain. Between the trimmed V and J ends, which lost 6 bases and 5 bases, there was a span of 8 bases. CDR3 length: 11 amino acids. The germline CDR1 and CDR2 sequences are PRHDT and FYEKMQ (reference sequence). CDR3 in DNA: TGTGCCAGCAGTAACACGAACGAGCAGTACTTC. Protein product: CASSNTNEQYF.

The chain joins TRBV19 to TRBJ2-5, with TRBD1 identical over 11 bases. From germline, CDR1 is LNHDA and CDR2 SQIVND (reference sequence). The CDR3 is 14 residues long. The V segment lost 8 bases and the J segment 5 bases; nucleotides outside the gene matches: 7. CDR3 protein: CASSTDRGPETQYF. The CDR3 nucleotides are TGTGCCAGTTCCACGGACAGGGGGCCGGAGACCCAGTACTTC.

This chain uses TRBV28 with TRBJ2-1; D assignment may be TRBD1 or TRBD2 (5 bases each). This CDR3 comprises 11 residues. Deletions cut 5 bases from V and 12 bases from J, with 11 bases between. The germline V gene has CDR1 MDHEN and CDR2 SYDVKM. The CDR3 here is CASSPTRGQFF. The CDR3 nucleotides read TGTGCCAGCAGTCCCACTAGGGGGCAGTTCTTC.